This T cell receptor (beta chain) came from a study of shared clonotypes between healthy human individuals (dated by TCRdb to about 2020). Regarding the study in general: Two women and a few men aged 18 to 49 years were included in the cohort. For each donor, CD4 naive and CD4 memory were each given three plates, CD8 naive was given two plates, and CD8 memory was given one plate. To estimate repertoire size and how much clonotypes are shared between individuals, the study performed deep sequencing of blood TCR repertoires from 4 to 6 healthy adults. To increase sequencing depth and limit assay-specific biases, TCR repertoire library preparation and sequencing were carried out by different laboratories using diverse techniques. Per donor, leukapheresis produced somewhere between about 0.94 and 8.9 billion PBMCs.

The research as a whole found: When several donors were compared, the shared fraction of clonotypes was 5% to 6.5% for naive CD4, around 3.6% for naive CD8, 2.3% for memory CD4, and under 0.5% for memory CD8. Rarefaction of sorted-subset datasets indicated incomplete sequencing despite the large sequencing depth. Pairwise subsampling indicated that sequencing depth was expected to affect the degree of clonotype sharing among donors. Because the study included only a small number of donors, the genetic and exposure-history diversity represented was limited. Sampling was limited to blood, and TCR repertoires in tissue likely differ from TCR repertoires in blood. Higher generation probabilities were observed for clonotypes shared by all four sorted-subset donors than for non-shared clonotypes. Estimated clonotype richness was generally larger for naive than for memory subsets.

TCR CDR3 regions were amplified from genomic DNA by multiplex PCR using the deep immunoSEQ assay. Extracted genomic DNA from each cell subset was distributed evenly across all wells of several immunoSEQ 96-well plates, and each plate was treated as a replicate. For sorted subsets, each replicate PCR was loaded with approximately 190 ng genomic DNA, equivalent to approximately 33,000 T cell genomes. Purified libraries were measured with a Qubit 3.0 fluorometer, size-checked on a Bioanalyzer 2100, and measured again with the KAPA Library Quantification kit. Every immunoSEQ 96-well plate was sequenced on a dedicated single-read 150-cycle Illumina NextSeq 550 flow cell. Per the source publication's procedure: Because the immunoSEQ output held only junctional sequences and lacked quality scores, the filtering could not match the filtering applied to full-length reads. Sequences were annotated with PyIR, a Python wrapper for IgBLAST v1.9, using IMGT germline references to assign V/J genes and CDR3. Reads were removed for weak V/J assignments (E-value above 1e-6), missing CDR3, stop codons, out-of-frame junctions, or ambiguous translated residues. V3J clonotypes were defined as sequences sharing the same inferred V gene, J gene, and CDR3 amino acid sequence. Percentage overlap between repertoires was computed as shared unique clonotypes divided by the size of the smaller repertoire. Three approaches were used to assess repertoire richness: RTK rarefaction, the Chao1 estimator, and Recon v2.1 estimates of unobserved clonotypes. For all TCRbeta clonotypes obtained by the gDNA method from a few donors, generation probabilities were computed with OLGA. In TCRdb, the immuneACCESS table is reduced to in-frame sequences with V and J assigned. These tables do not hold every clone; where another copy was compared, an unresolved V gene accounts for under half, and the others remain unexplained. V and J calls and clone size are as listed in that table; D and trimming were resolved from the DNA. This sample gives 600,000 or so clones in total; 95% to 98% of them show up just once. The ten largest clones add up to more than 0.3% of the sample.

This clone was seen once. It has no known antigen specificity. Per-nucleotide qualities are absent, and no much larger clonotype sits a single base away. The CDR3 measures 15 amino acids from cysteine to phenylalanine. The kept DNA is CDR3 alone, 45 bases in frame from the first base. V lost 4 bases and J lost 6 bases; the stretch between them is 16 bases long. The germline V gene yields MGHRA for CDR1 and YSYEKL for CDR2. CD8 naive samples were CD45RO-negative cells positively selected for CCR7, giving a CD45RA+CCR7+ population that excluded TemRA cells. Donors were healthy HIV-negative adults with no recently reported acute infections or vaccinations. Only Caucasian adults living in Nashville, Tennessee, USA were represented among the donors. After blood collection by leukapheresis, PBMCs were isolated using Ficoll-Histopaque density gradient centrifugation and then cryopreserved in the vapor phase of liquid nitrogen. Purity and quantity of every magnetically sorted T cell population were checked by analytical flow cytometry. Genomic DNA was isolated from every sorted fraction and measured by UV absorbance on a Nanodrop 2000c.

This sequence uses TRBV4-1 and TRBJ1-5, with the D segment identity uncertain. The sequencing input was naive CD8+ T cells sorted from blood. This sample's cell subset or site label indicates: CD45RA+CCR7+. This clonotype was obtained from a man aged 30 to 39 in good health. The CDR3 sequence is CASSLRPTRGQPQHF. In nucleotides, the sequence is TGCGCCAGCAGCCTAAGACCCACCCGGGGTCAGCCCCAGCATTTT.